The TCR beta chain under discussion was sequenced for a study of OX40 agonist ivuxolimab in advanced cancers. Overall study: Eligibility rules accepted prior anti-PD-1, anti-PD-L1 or anti-CTLA-4 therapy, and roughly 40% had some.

With regard to this clone: Its antigen is not known.

Germline V gene lookup returns CDR1 SGDLS and CDR2 YYNGEE. This CDR3 has 14 residues. J lost 4 bases, V lost 0 bases, and 3 bases had no gene match. Using immunoSEQ multiplex PCR, the repertoire was profiled, and TCRdb retains in-frame clones only, with some absent. Seen here are about 80,000 clones, around 93% observed once, and the top ten hold 8.5% to 9%. Study outcomes and limitations: Doses of 0.1 to 3.0 mg/kg were accompanied by clonal expansion of CD4+ and CD8+ blood T cells by week 6.

The TCR was taken from an adult with an advanced solid tumor such as melanoma, head and neck, liver or kidney cancer. The chain joins TRBV9 to TRBJ2-7; the match to TRBD2 covers 8 bases. Here the sequenced sample was CD4+ or CD8+ T cells sorted from blood, taken in a trial of the OX40 agonist ivuxolimab. The CDR3 protein is CASSVDTSGYEQYF. CDR3 DNA: TGTGCCAGCAGCGTAGACACTAGCGGTTACGAGCAGTACTTC.